This T cell receptor (beta chain) was observed in a study of blood T cell repertoires in COVID-19. Germline V gene sequence: CDR1 MGHRA, CDR2 YSYEKL. The length of the CDR3 is 16 residues. Libraries were prepared by immunoSEQ multiplex PCR; TCRdb keeps only in-frame clonotypes and omits some of them. The repertoire has some 180,000 clones, more than 75% of them found once; the top ten carry approximately 5%. With respect to this clone: A read error may produce the germline difference seen at one junction end.

The gene calls are TRBV4-1 and TRBJ1-4; D might be TRBD1 (6 bases). This TCR was recovered from a man aged 18 to 35 with COVID-19, enrolled during active disease. The specimen sequenced was peripheral blood. This chain's CDR3 is CASSHRFWTEGEKLLF. CDR3 nucleotides: TGCGCCAGCAGCCATCGTTTCTGGACAGAGGGGGAAAAACTGCTTTTT.